Below, 23 T cell receptor beta chains from the same sample are listed, as sequenced in a study of cytomegalovirus exposure and HLA in healthy donors. With 60 Vbeta and 13 Jbeta primers, the PCR was carried out. Profiled with immunoSEQ multiplex PCR; TCRdb holds only in-frame clones, not every one. The table shows roughly 110,000 clones, with around 67% occurring only once. Sequencing was carried out using PBMCs. All receptors come from a woman between 40 and 55 years old in good health and CMV-seropositive.

V usage is TRBV7-2 and J usage is TRBJ2-2; no clear D gene. Trimming cost V 6 bases and J 9 bases, with 14 bases left between them. Germline V lookup: CDR1 SGHTA, CDR2 FQGNSA. CDR3 length: 13 residues. The CDR3 DNA is TGTGCCAGCAGTTTGGGCCCTACCCGGGAGCTGTTTTTT. Protein sequence: CASSLGPTRELFF.

V gene TRBV2 combines with J gene TRBJ1-6, with 9 bases lining up with TRBD1. This CDR3 has 14 residues. Germline CDR1 is SNHLY and CDR2 is FYNNEI. Trimming cost V 6 bases and J 9 bases; bases outside gene matches: 6. CDR3 sequence reads: CASRTGGGGSPLHF. DNA of the CDR3: TGTGCCAGCAGGACAGGGGGAGGGGGTTCACCCCTCCACTTT.

The chain uses TRBV27 and TRBJ2-7; TRBD1 aligns across 7 bases. CDR1 is MNHEY and CDR2 is SMNVEV in the germline V gene (reference sequence). V dropped 4 bases and J dropped 6; count of bases not matched to a gene: 6. CDR3 length equals 13 residues. CDR3 loop: CASSYGQAGEQYF. CDR3 nucleotides: TGTGCCAGCAGTTATGGACAGGCCGGCGAGCAGTACTTC.

The rearrangement links TRBV7-6 to TRBJ1-2; TRBD1 matches at 10 bases. The CDR3 totals 13 residues. V shed 5 bases and J 8 bases; nucleotides not matched to a gene: 5. From germline, CDR1 is SGHVS and CDR2 FNYEAQ. CDR3 sequence (DNA): TGTGCCAGCAGCCAGGGACAGGGGCGGGGCTACACCTTC. Its translation is CASSQGQGRGYTF.

This clone turned up a few times. The rearrangement joins TRBV5-6 to TRBJ1-2; the D gene is possibly TRBD1 (5 bases). The CDR3 is made up of 15 amino acids. Trimming took off 4 bases at V and 0 bases at J, with 13 bases between the two ends. Germline assignment: CDR1 SGHDT and CDR2 YYEEEE. CDR3 sequence (DNA): TGTGCCAGCAGCCAGGGTTGGATATCTAACTATGGCTACACCTTC. Translation: CASSQGWISNYGYTF.

The chain carries TRBV5-8 and TRBJ2-2; a possible D gene is TRBD1 (6 bases). Trimming left V 2 bases short and J 3 bases short, with 11 bases between. CDR1 is SGHTS and CDR2 is YDEGEE in the germline V gene. This CDR3 region has 15 residues. The DNA of the CDR3 is TGTGCCAGCAGCTTTACAGGGTGGGACACCGGGGAGCTGTTTTTT. Translated, it gives CASSFTGWDTGELFF.

This clone has just a few counts. The rearrangement joins TRBV5-4 to TRBJ1-2, with D tentatively TRBD1 (5 bases). The CDR3 spans 15 residues. V was trimmed by 1 base and J by 3 bases, leaving 13 bases between them. Looked up from germline, CDR1 is SGHNT and CDR2 is YYREEE (reference sequence). The CDR3 loop is CASSLIGATDYGYTF. The CDR3 DNA reads as TGTGCCAGCAGCTTGATTGGGGCGACGGACTATGGCTACACCTTC.

This clone was observed a handful of times. The chain combines TRBV29-1 with TRBJ1-1; D call uncertain. The germline V gene has CDR1 SQVTM and CDR2 ANQGSEA. Trimming cost V 4 bases and J 10 bases, with 16 bases left between them. The CDR3 covers 12 residues. The CDR3 loop reads CSVGTAARGAFF. In nucleotides, the CDR3 is TGCAGCGTTGGCACAGCCGCCCGTGGAGCTTTCTTT.

This clone was counted a few times. The chain's CDR3 is CAISPPDRVHEQYF. CDR3 in DNA: TGTGCCATCAGCCCACCCGACAGGGTCCACGAGCAGTACTTC. This rearrangement joins TRBV10-3 to TRBJ2-7, with TRBD1 matching 7 bases. This CDR3 contains 14 residues. The V gene end was trimmed by 6 bases and the J gene end by 5 bases; junction bases not matched to a gene: 10. The germline CDR1 and CDR2 sequences are ENHRY and SYGVKD.

The chain carries TRBV2 and TRBJ2-3; TRBD2 agrees at 8 bases. Germline V gene lookup returns CDR1 SNHLY and CDR2 FYNNEI. Losses at the gene ends were 6 bases for V and 3 bases for J; bases not matched to a gene: 5. There are 14 residues in the CDR3. The CDR3 DNA follows: TGTGCCAGCAGAAACGGGGGGGGTACAGATACGCAGTATTTT. The encoded protein is CASRNGGGTDTQYF.

The chain links TRBV2 to TRBJ2-1, with a possible D match to TRBD1 (5 bases). This CDR3 is 12 amino acids long. The V gene's germline CDR1 is SNHLY and CDR2 FYNNEI. With 7 bases removed from V and 7 bases from J, the gap between germline ends came to 11 bases. The CDR3 sequence is CASNQQVNEQFF. CDR3 DNA sequence: TGTGCCAGCAATCAACAGGTAAATGAGCAGTTCTTC.

V is TRBV7-3 and J is TRBJ2-5, with D perhaps TRBD1 (6 bases). Germline V gene data show CDR1 as SGHTA and CDR2 as FQGTGA. The CDR3 totals 15 residues. V was clipped by 5 bases and J by 2 bases, with 15 bases between them. DNA of the CDR3: TGTGCCAGCAGCCAGGGGTTGGGGCTACAAGAGACCCAGTACTTC. Protein: CASSQGLGLQETQYF.

The chain is built from TRBV7-3 and TRBJ2-1; 8 bases map to TRBD1. V was clipped by 0 bases and J by 9 bases; unmatched bases: 4. The CDR3 loop spans 14 amino acids. Germline V CDR1 and CDR2: SGHTA, FQGTGA. Here the CDR3 reads CASSLTSDRVEQFF. The CDR3 DNA reads TGTGCCAGCAGCTTAACCTCGGACAGGGTTGAGCAGTTCTTC.

This clone was counted between two and nine times. J is TRBJ2-7 and V is TRBV5-4; 8 positions match TRBD2. V lost 4 bases and J lost 5; bases outside the gene matches: 8. This CDR3 is built from 14 residues. Germline CDR1 reads SGHNT; CDR2 reads YYREEE (reference sequence). CDR3 DNA: TGTGCCAGCAGCCCCGGGAGGGGGTGGGACGAGCAGTACTTC. It translates to CASSPGRGWDEQYF.

The rearrangement uses TRBV7-2 and TRBJ1-4, with 8 bases aligning to TRBD1. Germline CDR1 SGHTA, CDR2 FQGNSA. There are 14 residues in the CDR3. V lost 5 bases to trimming and J lost 3 bases; unmatched junction nucleotides: 2. The CDR3, as DNA: TGTGCCAGCAGCGCACAGGGGGCTAATGAAAAACTGTTTTTT. The encoded protein is CASSAQGANEKLFF. The full variable domain, its missing parts supplied by reference TRBV7-2 and TRBJ1-4, is GAGVSQSPSNKVTEKGKDVELRCDPISGHTALYWYRQSLGQGLEFLIYFQGNSAPDKSGLPSDRFSAERTGGSVSTLTIQRTQQEDSAVYLCASSAQGANEKLFFGSGTQLSVL.

The chain has TRBV5-1 and TRBJ1-4; the D gene is possibly TRBD1 (6 bases). There are 14 residues in the CDR3. Germline V lookup: CDR1 SGHRS, CDR2 YFSETQ. Trimming left V 5 bases short and J 4 bases short, with 12 bases between. CDR3 residues: CASRFGRGNEKLFF. The CDR3 DNA reads TGCGCCAGCAGGTTCGGCAGGGGTAATGAAAAACTGTTTTTT.

This chain uses TRBV23-1 with TRBJ1-2; D may be TRBD1 (5 bases). TRBV23-1 is an ORF, and what it does is uncertain. There are 13 residues in the CDR3. V lost 7 bases and J 3 bases, leaving 12 bases between the germline ends. In nucleotides, the CDR3 is TGCGCCAGCACTCGGCGGGGGTACTATGGCTACACCTTC. This codes for CASTRRGYYGYTF.

The chain employs TRBV27 and TRBJ1-1; 10 nucleotides match TRBD1. Losses at the gene ends were 4 bases for V and 1 base for J; bases not matched to a gene: 12. This CDR3 spans 18 amino acids. Per germline, CDR1 MNHEY and CDR2 SMNVEV (reference sequence). CDR3 amino acids: CASSSPSGQGTGNTEAFF. The CDR3 region has the DNA TGTGCCAGCAGTTCCCCCTCGGGACAGGGGACGGGGAACACTGAAGCTTTCTTT.

The chain joins TRBV7-2 to TRBJ1-5; possibly TRBD1 for D (6 bases). Trimming cost V 4 bases and J 1 base, with 8 bases left between them. The CDR3 spans 14 residues. Looked up from germline, CDR1 is SGHTA and CDR2 is FQGNSA. The CDR3 DNA reads as TGTGCCAGCAGCTCCAGGGGAAGCAATCAGCCCCAGCATTTT. Its translation: CASSSRGSNQPQHF.

V is TRBV7-9 and J is TRBJ2-6; D is uncertain. CDR1 is SEHNR, CDR2 FQNEAQ, per germline (reference sequence). The V end lost 2 bases, the J end lost 0 bases, and 14 bases lay between the germline ends. The CDR3 loop spans 18 amino acids. The chain's CDR3 is CASSLSRSIPSGANVLTF. For the CDR3, the DNA is TGTGCCAGCAGCTTATCCAGATCCATCCCCTCTGGGGCCAACGTCCTGACTTTC.

The genes are TRBV7-8 and TRBJ2-7; D unclear. Germline-derived CDR1 and CDR2 are SGHVS and FQNEAQ. Trimming stripped 1 base from V and 3 bases from J, with 7 bases between. This CDR3 contains 13 residues. The CDR3 here is CASSLVQYYEQYF. The CDR3 nucleotides are TGTGCCAGCAGCTTAGTACAGTACTACGAGCAGTACTTC.

V usage is TRBV9 and J usage is TRBJ1-6, with TRBD1 identical over 12 bases. The CDR3 has 17 amino acids. V lost 0 bases, J lost 9 bases, and 7 bases stayed unmatched. The germline V gene encodes CDR1 SGDLS and CDR2 YYNGEE. The CDR3 here is CASSVASGQGASSPLHF. The DNA of the CDR3 is TGTGCCAGCAGCGTAGCTTCGGGACAGGGGGCTAGTTCACCCCTCCACTTT.

This chain joins TRBV5-4 and TRBJ2-3; 11 bases agree with TRBD2. Germline CDR1 SGHNT, CDR2 YYREEE (reference sequence). This CDR3 has 15 residues. Losses at the gene ends were 5 bases for V and 2 bases for J; bases not matched to a gene: 4. CDR3 nucleotides: TGTGCCAGCAGGAAGACTAGCGGGGCCACAGATACGCAGTATTTT. Protein: CASRKTSGATDTQYF.